This T cell receptor (beta chain) is from a study of blood T cell repertoires in COVID-19. Across the whole study: COVID-19 samples, acute and convalescent, were from the United States, Italy and Spain.

Original methodology: The authors estimated nucleated cell counts from reference gene primer amplification. Using immunoSEQ multiplex PCR, the repertoire was profiled, and TCRdb retains in-frame clones only, with some absent. V and J calls and clone size are as listed in that table; D and trimming were resolved from the DNA. The sample gives 99,000 or so clones, about 91% of which show up once; 6% is in the top ten. Germline CDR1 and CDR2: MNHNY and SVGAGI (reference sequence). This CDR3 has 13 amino acids. Trimming took off 6 bases at V and 4 bases at J, with 12 bases between the two ends. This receptor was identified in a human donor in a cohort sampled during active COVID-19. The V gene is TRBV6-6, the J gene TRBJ1-1; a possible D gene is TRBD1 (6 bases). The specimen was peripheral blood. The chain's CDR3 is CASSYTRGTEAFF. The CDR3 region has the DNA TGTGCCAGCAGCTACACCAGGGGCACTGAAGCTTTCTTT.